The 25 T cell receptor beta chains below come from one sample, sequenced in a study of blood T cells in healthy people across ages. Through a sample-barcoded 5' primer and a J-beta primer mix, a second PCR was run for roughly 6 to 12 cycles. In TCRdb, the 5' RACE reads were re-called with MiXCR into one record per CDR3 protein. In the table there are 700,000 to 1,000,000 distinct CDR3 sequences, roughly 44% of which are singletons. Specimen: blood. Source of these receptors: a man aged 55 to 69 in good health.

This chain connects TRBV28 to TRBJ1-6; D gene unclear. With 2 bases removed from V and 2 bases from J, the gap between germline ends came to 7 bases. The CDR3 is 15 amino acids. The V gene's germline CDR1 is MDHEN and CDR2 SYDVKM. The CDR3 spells CASSLMAPYNSPLHF. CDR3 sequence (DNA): TGTGCCAGCAGTTTAATGGCGCCCTATAATTCACCCCTCCACTTT.

CDR3 residues: CSARDHIGLADEQYF. Here the CDR3 DNA reads TGCAGTGCTAGAGATCATATAGGGCTAGCAGACGAGCAGTACTTC. The chain uses TRBV20-1 and TRBJ2-7; a weak D match, TRBD2 (5 bases). CDR1 is DFQATT, CDR2 SNEGSKA, per germline (reference sequence). The CDR3 runs to 15 residues. Between the trimmed V and J ends, which lost 0 bases and 5 bases, there was a span of 17 bases.

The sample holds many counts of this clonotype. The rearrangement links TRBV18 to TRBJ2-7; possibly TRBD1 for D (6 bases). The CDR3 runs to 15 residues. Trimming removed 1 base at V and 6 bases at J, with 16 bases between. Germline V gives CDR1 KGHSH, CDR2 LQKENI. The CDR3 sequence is CASSPRSNREGEQYF. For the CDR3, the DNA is TGTGCCAGCTCACCACGGTCGAACAGGGAAGGCGAGCAGTACTTC.

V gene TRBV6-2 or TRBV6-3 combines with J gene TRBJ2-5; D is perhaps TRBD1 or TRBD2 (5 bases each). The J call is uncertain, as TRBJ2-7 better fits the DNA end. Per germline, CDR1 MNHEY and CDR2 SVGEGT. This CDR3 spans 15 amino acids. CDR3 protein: CASSYSPGPAYEQYF. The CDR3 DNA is TGTGCCAGCAGTTACTCTCCGGGACCCGCCTACGAGCAGTACTTC.

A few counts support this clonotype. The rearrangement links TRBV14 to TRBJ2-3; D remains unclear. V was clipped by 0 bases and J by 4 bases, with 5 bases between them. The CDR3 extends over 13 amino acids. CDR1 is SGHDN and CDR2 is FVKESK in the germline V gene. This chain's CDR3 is CASSQDLADTQYF. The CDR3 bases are TGTGCCAGCAGCCAAGATCTTGCAGATACGCAGTATTTT.

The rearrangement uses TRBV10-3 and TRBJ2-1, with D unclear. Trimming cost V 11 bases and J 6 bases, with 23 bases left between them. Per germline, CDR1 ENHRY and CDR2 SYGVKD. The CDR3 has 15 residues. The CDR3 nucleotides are TGTGCCGTCCGGACCGCCCTGGCCTACGGCAATGAGCAGTTCTTC. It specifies CAVRTALAYGNEQFF.

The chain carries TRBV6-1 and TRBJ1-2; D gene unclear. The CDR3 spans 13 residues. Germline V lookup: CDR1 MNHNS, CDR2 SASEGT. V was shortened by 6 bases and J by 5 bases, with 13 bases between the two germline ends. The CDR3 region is CASRKYGSYGYTF. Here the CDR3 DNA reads TGTGCCAGCAGAAAATACGGGTCATATGGCTACACCTTC.

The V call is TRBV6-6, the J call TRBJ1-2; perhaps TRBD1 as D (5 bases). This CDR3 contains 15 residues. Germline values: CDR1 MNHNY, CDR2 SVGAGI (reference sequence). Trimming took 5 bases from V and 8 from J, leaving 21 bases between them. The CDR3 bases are TGTGCCAGCAGTACCACACGACCCAGGGTGGGAGGCTACACCTTC. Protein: CASSTTRPRVGGYTF.

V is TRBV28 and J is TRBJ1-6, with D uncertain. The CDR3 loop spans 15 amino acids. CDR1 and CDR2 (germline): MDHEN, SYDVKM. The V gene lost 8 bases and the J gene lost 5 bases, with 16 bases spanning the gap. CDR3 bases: TGTGCCAGCTCGGCACCGCTAGCTAATAATTCACCCCTCCACTTT. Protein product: CASSAPLANNSPLHF.

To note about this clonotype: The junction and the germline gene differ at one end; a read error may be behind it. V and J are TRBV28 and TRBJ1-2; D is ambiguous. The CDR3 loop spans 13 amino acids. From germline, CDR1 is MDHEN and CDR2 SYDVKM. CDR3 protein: CASSPILFYGCTF. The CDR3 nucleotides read TGTGCCAGCAGTCCTATCCTATTCTATGGCTGCACCTTC.

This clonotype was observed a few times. CDR3 sequence: CASSLLSGSAYEQYF. The CDR3 DNA sequence: TGTGCCAGCAGTTTATTGTCCGGATCGGCCTACGAGCAGTACTTC. V and J are TRBV28 and TRBJ2-7; D gene uncertain. Trimming shortened V by 1 base and J by 2 bases, and 12 bases separated the two germline ends. This CDR3 contains 15 residues. The germline CDR1 and CDR2 sequences are MDHEN and SYDVKM.

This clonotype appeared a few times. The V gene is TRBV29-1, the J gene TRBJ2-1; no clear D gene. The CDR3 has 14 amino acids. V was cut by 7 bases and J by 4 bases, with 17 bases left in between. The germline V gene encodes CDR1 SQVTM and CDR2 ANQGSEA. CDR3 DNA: TGCAGCGCTACCACAAGTGATGCTTACAATGAGCAGTTCTTC. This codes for CSATTSDAYNEQFF.

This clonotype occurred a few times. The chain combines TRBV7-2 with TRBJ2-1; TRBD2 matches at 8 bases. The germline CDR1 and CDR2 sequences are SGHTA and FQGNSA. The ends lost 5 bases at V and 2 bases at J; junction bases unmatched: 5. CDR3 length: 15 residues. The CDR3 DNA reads TGTGCCAGCAGCCCCAATAGCGGGGCCTACAATGAGCAGTTCTTC. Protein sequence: CASSPNSGAYNEQFF. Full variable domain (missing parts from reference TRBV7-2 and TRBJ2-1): GAGVSQSPSNKVTEKGKDVELRCDPISGHTALYWYRQSLGQGLEFLIYFQGNSAPDKSGLPSDRFSAERTGGSVSTLTIQRTQQEDSAVYLCASSPNSGAYNEQFFGPGTRLTVL.

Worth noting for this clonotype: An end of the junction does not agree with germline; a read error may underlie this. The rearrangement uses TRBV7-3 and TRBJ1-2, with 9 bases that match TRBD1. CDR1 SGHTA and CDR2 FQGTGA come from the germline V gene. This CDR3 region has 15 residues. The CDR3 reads CASTLLGTGSSGYTF. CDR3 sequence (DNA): TGTGCCAGCACCTTACTAGGGACAGGGAGCTCTGGCTACACCTTC.

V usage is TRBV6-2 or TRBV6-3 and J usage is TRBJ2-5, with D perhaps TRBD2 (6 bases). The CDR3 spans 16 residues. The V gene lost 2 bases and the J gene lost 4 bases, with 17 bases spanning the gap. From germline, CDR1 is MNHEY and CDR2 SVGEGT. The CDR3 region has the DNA TGTGCCAGCAGTTACAATCCTTCGGGGGTTGCAGAGACCCAGTACTTC. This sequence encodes CASSYNPSGVAETQYF.

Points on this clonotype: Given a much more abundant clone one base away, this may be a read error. DNA of the CDR3: TGTGTCAGCAGGAGCGGAACCTACGAGCAGTACTTC. This gives the protein CVSRSGTYEQYF. The chain recombines TRBV7-9 with TRBJ2-7, with TRBD2 as a possible D gene (5 bases). CDR3 size: 12 residues. The germline V gene has CDR1 SEHNR and CDR2 FQNEAQ (reference sequence).

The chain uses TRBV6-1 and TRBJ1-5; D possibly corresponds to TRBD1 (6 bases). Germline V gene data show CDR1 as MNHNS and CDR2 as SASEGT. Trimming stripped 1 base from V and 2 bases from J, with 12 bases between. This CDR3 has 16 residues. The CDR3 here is CASSEDRAVRNQPQHF. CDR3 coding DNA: TGTGCCAGCAGTGAAGACAGGGCTGTTCGCAATCAGCCCCAGCATTTT.

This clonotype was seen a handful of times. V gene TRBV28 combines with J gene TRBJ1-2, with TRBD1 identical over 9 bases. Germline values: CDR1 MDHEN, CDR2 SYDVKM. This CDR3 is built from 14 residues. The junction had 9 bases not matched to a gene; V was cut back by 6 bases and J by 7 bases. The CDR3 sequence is CASRPQGAFSGYTF. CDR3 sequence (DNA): TGTGCCAGCAGACCACAGGGGGCGTTTTCTGGCTACACCTTC.

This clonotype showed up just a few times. The CDR3 region is CASSPTGNNEQYF. The CDR3 DNA reads as TGTGCCAGCAGTCCGACAGGGAATAACGAGCAGTACTTC. This chain connects TRBV2 to TRBJ2-7; 7 bases fit TRBD1. This CDR3 is 13 amino acids long. CDR1 is SNHLY, CDR2 FYNNEI, per germline. V lost 5 bases and J lost 5; bases outside the gene matches: 6. Variable domain in full (rest from reference TRBV2 and TRBJ2-7): EPEVTQTPSHQVTQMGQEVILRCVPISNHLYFYWYRQILGQKVEFLVSFYNNEISEKSEIFDDQFSVERPDGSNFTLKIRSTKLEDSAMYFCASSPTGNNEQYFGPGTRLTVT.

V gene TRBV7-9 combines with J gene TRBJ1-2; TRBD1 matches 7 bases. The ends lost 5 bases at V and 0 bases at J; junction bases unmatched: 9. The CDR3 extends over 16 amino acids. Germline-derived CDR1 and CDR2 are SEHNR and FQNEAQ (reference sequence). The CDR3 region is CASSTGQISTNYGYTF. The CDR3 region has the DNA TGTGCCAGCAGCACGGGACAGATTTCTACTAACTATGGCTACACCTTC.

For the CDR3, the DNA is TGTGCCAGCAGCTTAATCCCAGGGCTAGCGGACACAGATACGCAGTATTTT. Protein sequence: CASSLIPGLADTDTQYF. The gene calls are TRBV7-3 and TRBJ2-3, with 7 positions matching TRBD2. CDR1 SGHTA and CDR2 FQGTGA come from the germline V gene. Trimming took 1 base from V and 2 from J; bases not matched to a gene: 9. The CDR3 loop spans 17 amino acids.

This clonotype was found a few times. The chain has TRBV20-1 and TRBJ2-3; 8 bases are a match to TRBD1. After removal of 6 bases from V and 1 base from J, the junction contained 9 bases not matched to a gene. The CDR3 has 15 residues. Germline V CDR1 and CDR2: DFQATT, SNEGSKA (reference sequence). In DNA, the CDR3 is TGCAGTGCCCCACAGGACAGGGTAGGCACAGATACGCAGTATTTT. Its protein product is CSAPQDRVGTDTQYF.

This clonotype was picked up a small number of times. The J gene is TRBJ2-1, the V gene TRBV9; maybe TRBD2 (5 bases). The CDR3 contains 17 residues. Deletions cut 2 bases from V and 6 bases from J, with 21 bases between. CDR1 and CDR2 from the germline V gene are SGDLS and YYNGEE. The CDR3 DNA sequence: TGTGCCAGCAGCGTCATGGCGGCTGCGGGTGTCGGCAATGAGCAGTTCTTC. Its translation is CASSVMAAAGVGNEQFF.

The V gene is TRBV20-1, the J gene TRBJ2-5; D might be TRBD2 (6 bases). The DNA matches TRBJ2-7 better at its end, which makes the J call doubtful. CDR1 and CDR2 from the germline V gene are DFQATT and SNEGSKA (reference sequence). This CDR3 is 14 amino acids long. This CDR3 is CSASRQGLYYEQYF. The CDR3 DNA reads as TGCAGTGCTAGCCGGCAGGGACTGTACTACGAGCAGTACTTC.

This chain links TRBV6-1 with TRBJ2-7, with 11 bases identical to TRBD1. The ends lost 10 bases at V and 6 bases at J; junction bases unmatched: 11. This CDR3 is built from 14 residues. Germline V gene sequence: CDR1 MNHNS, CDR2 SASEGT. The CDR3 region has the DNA TGTGCCATATACGGACAGGGGGCGACAGGCGAGCAGTACTTC. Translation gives CAIYGQGATGEQYF.